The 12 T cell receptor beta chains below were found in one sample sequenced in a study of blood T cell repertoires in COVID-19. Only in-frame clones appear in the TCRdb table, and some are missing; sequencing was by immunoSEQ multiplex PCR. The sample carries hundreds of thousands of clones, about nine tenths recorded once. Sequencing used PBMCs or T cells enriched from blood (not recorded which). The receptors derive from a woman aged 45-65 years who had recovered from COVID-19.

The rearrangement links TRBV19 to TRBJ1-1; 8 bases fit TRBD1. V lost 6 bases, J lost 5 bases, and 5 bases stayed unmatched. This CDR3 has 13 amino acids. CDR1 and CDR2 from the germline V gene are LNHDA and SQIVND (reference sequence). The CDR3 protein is CASSGQGITEAFF. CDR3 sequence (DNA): TGTGCCAGTAGCGGACAGGGAATAACTGAAGCTTTCTTT.

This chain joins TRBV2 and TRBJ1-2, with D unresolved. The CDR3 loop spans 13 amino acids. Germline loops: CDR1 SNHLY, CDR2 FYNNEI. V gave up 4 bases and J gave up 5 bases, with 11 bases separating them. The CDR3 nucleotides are TGTGCCAGCAGTGCGGGGAGGGAGTATGGCTACACCTTC. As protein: CASSAGREYGYTF.

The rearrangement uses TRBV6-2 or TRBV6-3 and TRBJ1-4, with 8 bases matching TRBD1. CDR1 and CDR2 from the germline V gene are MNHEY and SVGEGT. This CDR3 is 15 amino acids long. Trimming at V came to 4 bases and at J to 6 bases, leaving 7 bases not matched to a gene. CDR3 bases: TGTGCCAGCAGTTTCGGGGACAGGAGATATGAAAAACTGTTTTTT. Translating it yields CASSFGDRRYEKLFF.

CDR3 sequence: CAISAGATNEKLFF. CDR3 DNA: TGTGCCATCAGTGCCGGGGCAACTAATGAAAAACTGTTTTTT. This chain uses TRBV10-3 with TRBJ1-4; no firm D call. Germline V gene lookup returns CDR1 ENHRY and CDR2 SYGVKD. The CDR3 spans 14 residues. Between the trimmed V and J ends, which lost 4 bases and 0 bases, there was a span of 6 bases.

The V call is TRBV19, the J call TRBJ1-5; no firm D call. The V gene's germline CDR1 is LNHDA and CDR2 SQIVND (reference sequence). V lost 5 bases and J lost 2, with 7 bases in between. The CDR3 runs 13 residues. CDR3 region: CASSLSGNQPQHF. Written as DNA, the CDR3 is TGTGCCAGTAGTTTGTCGGGCAATCAGCCCCAGCATTTT.

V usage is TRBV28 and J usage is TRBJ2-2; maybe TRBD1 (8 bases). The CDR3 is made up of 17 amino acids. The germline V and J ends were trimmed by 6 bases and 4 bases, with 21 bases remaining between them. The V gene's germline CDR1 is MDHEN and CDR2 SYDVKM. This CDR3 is CASSPWGGTGGTGELFF. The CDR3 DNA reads TGTGCCAGCAGCCCGTGGGGGGGGACAGGAGGCACCGGGGAGCTGTTTTTT.

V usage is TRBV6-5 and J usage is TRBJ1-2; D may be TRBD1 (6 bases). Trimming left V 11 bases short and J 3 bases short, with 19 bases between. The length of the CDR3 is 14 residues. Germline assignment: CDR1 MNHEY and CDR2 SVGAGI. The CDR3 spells CASHPLGGHYGYTF. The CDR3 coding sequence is TGTGCCTCACACCCGCTGGGGGGGCACTATGGCTACACCTTC.

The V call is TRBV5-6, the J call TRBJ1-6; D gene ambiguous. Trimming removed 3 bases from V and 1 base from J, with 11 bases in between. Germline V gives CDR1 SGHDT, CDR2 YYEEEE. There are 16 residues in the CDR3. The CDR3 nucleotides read TGTGCCAGCAGCTCCCTCGGAGGGTCCTATAATTCACCCCTCCACTTT. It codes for CASSSLGGSYNSPLHF.

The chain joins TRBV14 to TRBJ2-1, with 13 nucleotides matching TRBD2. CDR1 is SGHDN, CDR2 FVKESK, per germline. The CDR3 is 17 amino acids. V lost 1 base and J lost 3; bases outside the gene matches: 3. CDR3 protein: CASSQGGLAGLYNEQFF. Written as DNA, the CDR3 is TGTGCCAGCAGCCAAGGGGGACTAGCGGGACTCTACAATGAGCAGTTCTTC.

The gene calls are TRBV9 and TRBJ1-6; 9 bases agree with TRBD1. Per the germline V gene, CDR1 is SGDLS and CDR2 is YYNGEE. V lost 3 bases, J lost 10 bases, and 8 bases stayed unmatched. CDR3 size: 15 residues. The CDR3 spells CASSERDREGSPLHF. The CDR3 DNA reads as TGTGCCAGCAGCGAACGGGACAGGGAGGGATCACCCCTCCACTTT.

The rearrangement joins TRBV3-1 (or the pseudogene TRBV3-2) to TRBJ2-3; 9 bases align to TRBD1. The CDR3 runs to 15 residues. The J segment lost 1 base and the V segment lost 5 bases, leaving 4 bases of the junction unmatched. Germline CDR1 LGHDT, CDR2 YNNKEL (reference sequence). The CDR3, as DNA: TGTGCCAGCAGCACCCGGACAGGGGGCACAGATACGCAGTATTTT. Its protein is CASSTRTGGTDTQYF.

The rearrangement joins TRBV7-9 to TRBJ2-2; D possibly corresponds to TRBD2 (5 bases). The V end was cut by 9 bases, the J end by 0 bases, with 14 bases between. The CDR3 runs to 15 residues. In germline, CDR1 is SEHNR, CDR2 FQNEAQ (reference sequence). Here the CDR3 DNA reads TGTGCCAGTTCCGAAGTAGCGACGAACACCGGGGAGCTGTTTTTT. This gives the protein CASSEVATNTGELFF. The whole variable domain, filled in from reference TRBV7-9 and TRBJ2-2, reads DTGVSQNPRHKITKRGQNVTFRCDPISEHNRLYWYRQTLGQGPEFLTYFQNEAQLEKSRLLSDRFSAERPKGSFSTLEIQRTEQGDSAMYLCASSEVATNTGELFFGEGSRLTVL.